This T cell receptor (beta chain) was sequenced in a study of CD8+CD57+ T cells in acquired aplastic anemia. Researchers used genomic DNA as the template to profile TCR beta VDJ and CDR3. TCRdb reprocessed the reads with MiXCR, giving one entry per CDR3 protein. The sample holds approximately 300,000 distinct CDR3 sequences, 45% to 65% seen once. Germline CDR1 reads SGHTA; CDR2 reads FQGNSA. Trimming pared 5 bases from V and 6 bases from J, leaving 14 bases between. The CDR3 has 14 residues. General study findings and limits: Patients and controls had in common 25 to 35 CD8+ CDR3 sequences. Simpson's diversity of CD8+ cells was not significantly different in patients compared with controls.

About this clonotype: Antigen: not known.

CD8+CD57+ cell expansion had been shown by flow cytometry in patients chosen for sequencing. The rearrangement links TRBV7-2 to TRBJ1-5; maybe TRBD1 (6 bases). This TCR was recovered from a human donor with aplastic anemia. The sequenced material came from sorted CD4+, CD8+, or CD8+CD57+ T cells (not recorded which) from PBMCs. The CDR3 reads CASSERQGSQPQHF. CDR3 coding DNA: TGTGCCAGCAGCGAAAGGCAGGGGTCTCAGCCCCAGCATTTT.